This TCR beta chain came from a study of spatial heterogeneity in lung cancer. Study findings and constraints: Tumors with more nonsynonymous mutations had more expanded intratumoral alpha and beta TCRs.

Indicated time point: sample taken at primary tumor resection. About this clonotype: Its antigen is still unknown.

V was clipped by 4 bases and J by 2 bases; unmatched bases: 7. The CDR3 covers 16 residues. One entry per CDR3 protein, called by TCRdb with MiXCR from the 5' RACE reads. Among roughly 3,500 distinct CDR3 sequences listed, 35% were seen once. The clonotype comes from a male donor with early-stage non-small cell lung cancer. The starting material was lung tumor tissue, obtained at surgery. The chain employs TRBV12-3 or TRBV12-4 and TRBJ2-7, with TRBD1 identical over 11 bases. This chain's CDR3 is CASSSVDRGPPYEQYF. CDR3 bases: TGTGCCAGCAGTTCCGTGGACAGGGGGCCTCCCTACGAGCAGTACTTC.